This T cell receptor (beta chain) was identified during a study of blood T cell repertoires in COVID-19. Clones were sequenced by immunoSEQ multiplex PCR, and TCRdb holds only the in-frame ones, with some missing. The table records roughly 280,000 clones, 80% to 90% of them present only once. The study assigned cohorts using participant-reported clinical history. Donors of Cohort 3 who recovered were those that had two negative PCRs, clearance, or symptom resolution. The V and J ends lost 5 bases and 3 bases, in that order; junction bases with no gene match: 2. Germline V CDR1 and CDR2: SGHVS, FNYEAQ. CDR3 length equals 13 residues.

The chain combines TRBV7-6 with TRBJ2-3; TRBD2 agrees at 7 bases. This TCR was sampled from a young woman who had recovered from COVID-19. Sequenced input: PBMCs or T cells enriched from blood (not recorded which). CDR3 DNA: TGTGCCAGCAGCCGGGGACTAACAGATACGCAGTATTTT. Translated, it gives CASSRGLTDTQYF.